The T cell receptor (beta chain) under discussion was sequenced for a study of cytomegalovirus exposure and HLA in healthy donors. This CDR3 is 14 amino acids long. PCR involved 60 Vbeta and 13 Jbeta primers. Using immunoSEQ multiplex PCR, the repertoire was profiled, and TCRdb retains in-frame clones only, with some absent. In the table there are 150,000 to 180,000 clones, more than 75% of which are singletons. The specimen was PBMCs. The clonotype originates from a man aged 30-40 years in good health and CMV-seropositive. This sequence joins TRBV21-1 and TRBJ1-2; no check of the table's D call, TRBD1, against the DNA was made. TRBV21-1 is marked as a pseudogene. The CDR3 spells CASTPTGYDYGYTF. As DNA, the CDR3 is TGTGCCAGCACCCCGACAGGGTACGACTATGGCTACACCTTC.